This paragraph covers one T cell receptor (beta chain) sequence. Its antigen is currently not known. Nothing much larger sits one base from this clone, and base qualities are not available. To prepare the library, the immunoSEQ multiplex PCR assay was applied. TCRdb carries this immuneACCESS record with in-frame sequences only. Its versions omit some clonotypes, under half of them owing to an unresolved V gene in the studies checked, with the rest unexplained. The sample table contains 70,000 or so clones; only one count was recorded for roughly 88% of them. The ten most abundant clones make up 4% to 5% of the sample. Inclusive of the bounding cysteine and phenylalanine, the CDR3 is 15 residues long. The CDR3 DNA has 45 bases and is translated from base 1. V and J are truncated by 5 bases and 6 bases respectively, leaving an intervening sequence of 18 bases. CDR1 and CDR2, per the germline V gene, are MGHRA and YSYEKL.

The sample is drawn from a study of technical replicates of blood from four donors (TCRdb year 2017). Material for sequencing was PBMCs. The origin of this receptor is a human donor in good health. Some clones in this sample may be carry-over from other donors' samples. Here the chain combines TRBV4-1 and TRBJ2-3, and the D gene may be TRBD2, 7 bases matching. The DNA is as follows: TGCGCCAGCAGCTCCCAAGGGGGGGCTCGGGATACGCAGTATTTT. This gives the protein CASSSQGGARDTQYF.